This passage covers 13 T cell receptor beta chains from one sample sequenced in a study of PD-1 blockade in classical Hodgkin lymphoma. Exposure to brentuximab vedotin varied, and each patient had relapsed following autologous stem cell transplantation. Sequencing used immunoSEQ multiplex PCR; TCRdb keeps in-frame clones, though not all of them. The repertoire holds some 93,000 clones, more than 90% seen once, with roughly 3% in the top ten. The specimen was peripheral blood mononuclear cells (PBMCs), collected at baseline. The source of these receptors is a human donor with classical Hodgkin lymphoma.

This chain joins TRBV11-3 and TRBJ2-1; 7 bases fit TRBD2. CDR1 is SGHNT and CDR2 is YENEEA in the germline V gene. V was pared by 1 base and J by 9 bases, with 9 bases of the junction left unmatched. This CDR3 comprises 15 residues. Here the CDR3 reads CASSLGVGGPSEQFF. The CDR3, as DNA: TGTGCCAGCAGCTTAGGTGTGGGAGGGCCTAGTGAGCAGTTCTTC. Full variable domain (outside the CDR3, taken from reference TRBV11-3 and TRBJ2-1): EAGVVQSPRYKIIEKKQPVAFWCNPISGHNTLYWYLQNLGQGPELLIRYENEEAVDDSQLPKDRFSAERLKGVDSTLKIQPAELGDSAVYLCASSLGVGGPSEQFFGPGTRLTVL.

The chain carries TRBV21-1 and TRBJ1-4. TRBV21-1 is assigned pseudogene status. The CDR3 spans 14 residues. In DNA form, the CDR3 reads TGTGCCAGCATCCAGCCAACGGCGGTTAAAAAACTGTTTTTT. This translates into CASIQPTAVKKLFF.

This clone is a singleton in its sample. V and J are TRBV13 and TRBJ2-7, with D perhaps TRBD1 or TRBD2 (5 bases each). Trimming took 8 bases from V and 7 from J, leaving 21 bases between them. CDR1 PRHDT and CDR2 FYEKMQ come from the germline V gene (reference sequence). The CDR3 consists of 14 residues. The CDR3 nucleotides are TGTGCCAGCGGGGACCGGCTTTATCGGGGAGAGCAGTACTTC. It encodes CASGDRLYRGEQYF.

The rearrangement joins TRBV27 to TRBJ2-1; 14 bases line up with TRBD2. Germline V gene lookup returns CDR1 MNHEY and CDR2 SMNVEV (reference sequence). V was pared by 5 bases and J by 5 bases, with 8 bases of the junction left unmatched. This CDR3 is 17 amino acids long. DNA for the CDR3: TGTGCCAGCAGTCCTGGACTAGCGGGAGGTTATAACAATGAGCAGTTCTTC. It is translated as CASSPGLAGGYNNEQFF.

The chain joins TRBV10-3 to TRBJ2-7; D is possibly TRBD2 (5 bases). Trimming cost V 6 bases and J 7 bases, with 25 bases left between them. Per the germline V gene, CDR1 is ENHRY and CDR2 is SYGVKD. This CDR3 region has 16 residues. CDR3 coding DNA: TGTGCCATCAGATCTACCACCGAGCGGCCCAGCAGGGAGCAGTACTTC. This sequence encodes CAIRSTTERPSREQYF.

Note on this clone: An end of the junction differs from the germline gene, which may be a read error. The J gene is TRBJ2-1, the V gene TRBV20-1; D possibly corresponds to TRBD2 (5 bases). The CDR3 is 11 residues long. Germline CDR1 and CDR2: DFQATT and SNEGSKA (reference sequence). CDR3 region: CSANGINAQFF. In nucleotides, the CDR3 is TGCAGTGCCAACGGGATAAATGCGCAGTTCTTC.

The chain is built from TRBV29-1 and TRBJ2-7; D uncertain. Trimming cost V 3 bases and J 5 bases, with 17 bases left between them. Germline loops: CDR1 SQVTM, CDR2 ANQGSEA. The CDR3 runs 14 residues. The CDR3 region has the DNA TGCAGCGTTGACCTATTGGGTAGCAGGAACGAGCAGTACTTC. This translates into CSVDLLGSRNEQYF.

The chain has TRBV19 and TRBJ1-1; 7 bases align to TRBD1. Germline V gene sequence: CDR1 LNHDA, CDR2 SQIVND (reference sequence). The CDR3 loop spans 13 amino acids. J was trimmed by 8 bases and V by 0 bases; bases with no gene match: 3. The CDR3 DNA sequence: TGTGCCAGTAGTATAGATACAGGGGAAGAAGCTTTCTTT. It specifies CASSIDTGEEAFF.

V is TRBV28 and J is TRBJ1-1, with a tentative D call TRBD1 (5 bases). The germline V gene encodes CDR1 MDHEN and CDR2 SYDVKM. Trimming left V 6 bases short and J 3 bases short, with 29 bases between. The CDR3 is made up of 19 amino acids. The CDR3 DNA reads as TGTGCCAGCAGACCGAAAGGAGGACAAGCCCAACTCGGGGACACTGAAGCTTTCTTT. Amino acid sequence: CASRPKGGQAQLGDTEAFF.

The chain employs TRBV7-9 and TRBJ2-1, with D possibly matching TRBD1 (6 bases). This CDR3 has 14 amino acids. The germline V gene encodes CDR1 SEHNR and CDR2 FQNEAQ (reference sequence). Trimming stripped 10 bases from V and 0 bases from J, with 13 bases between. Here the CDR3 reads CAITGTSSYNEQFF. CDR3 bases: TGTGCCATAACAGGGACGAGCTCCTACAATGAGCAGTTCTTC.

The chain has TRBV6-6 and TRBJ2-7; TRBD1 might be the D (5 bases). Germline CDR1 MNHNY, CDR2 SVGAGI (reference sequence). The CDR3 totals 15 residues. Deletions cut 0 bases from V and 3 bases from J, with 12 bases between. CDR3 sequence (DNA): TGTGCCAGCAGTTACTCGGGGCTAGTTGGCTACGAGCAGTACTTC. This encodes CASSYSGLVGYEQYF.

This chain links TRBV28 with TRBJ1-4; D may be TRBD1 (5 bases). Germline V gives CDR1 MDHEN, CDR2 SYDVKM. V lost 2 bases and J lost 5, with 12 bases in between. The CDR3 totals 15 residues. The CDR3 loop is CASSLTQVRNEKLFF. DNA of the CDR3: TGTGCCAGCAGTTTAACACAGGTACGGAATGAAAAACTGTTTTTT.

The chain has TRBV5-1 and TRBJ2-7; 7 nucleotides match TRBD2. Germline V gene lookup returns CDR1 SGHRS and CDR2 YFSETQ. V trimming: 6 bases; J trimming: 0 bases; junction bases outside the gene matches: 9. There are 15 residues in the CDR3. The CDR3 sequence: CASTKLARNSYEQYF. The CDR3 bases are TGCGCCAGCACGAAACTAGCGCGCAACTCCTACGAGCAGTACTTC.